The 11 T cell receptor beta chains listed next were all sequenced from one sample in a study of T cell clones after liver transplantation. Generated by immunoSEQ multiplex PCR, the TCRdb table keeps only in-frame clones and is missing some. Seen here are roughly 80,000 clones, less than 90% observed once, and the top ten hold 2.5% to 3.5%. Sequencing was performed on CD4+ T cells from blood, taken at the 22-month timepoint. The receptors were gathered from a human patient who received a liver transplant. Some T cells could come from the graft donor.

The chain links TRBV11-2 to TRBJ1-6; 7 nucleotides match TRBD1. The CDR3 sequence is 14 residues long. The germline CDR1 and CDR2 sequences are SGHAT and FQNNGV. Germline trimming cut 5 bases from V and 7 bases from J; bases unmatched to any gene: 5. CDR3 sequence reads: CASSPGQPNSPLHF. CDR3 DNA: TGTGCCAGCAGCCCGGGACAGCCCAATTCACCCCTCCACTTT.

This clone was detected once. The CDR3 sequence is CASSTSSGTGSSFEQYF. Here the CDR3 DNA reads TGTGCCAGTAGTACAAGTTCCGGGACAGGGTCCTCTTTTGAGCAGTACTTC. The V gene is TRBV19, the J gene TRBJ2-7; 9 bases match TRBD1. The CDR3 sequence is 17 residues long. The trim removed 4 bases at V and 7 bases at J, leaving 17 bases unmatched. The germline V gene encodes CDR1 LNHDA and CDR2 SQIVND (reference sequence).

This clone has just one count. The rearrangement joins TRBV12-5 to TRBJ1-2; no definite D call. Trimming stripped 1 base from V and 4 bases from J, with 16 bases between. The CDR3 is 16 amino acids. Germline assignment: CDR1 LGHNT and CDR2 FRNRAP. CDR3 sequence: CASGLDPGILSYGYTF. As DNA, the CDR3 is TGTGCTAGTGGTTTGGATCCGGGGATATTGAGCTATGGCTACACCTTC.

The rearrangement uses TRBV2 and TRBJ1-4, with 7 bases lining up with TRBD1. The junction had 7 bases not matched to a gene; V was cut back by 0 bases and J by 12 bases. The CDR3 has 14 residues. Germline V gives CDR1 SNHLY, CDR2 FYNNEI. CDR3 DNA: TGTGCCAGCAGTGAAGCCCTAGGGACAGCGGAACTGTTTTTT. Translated, it gives CASSEALGTAELFF.

The gene calls are TRBV2 and TRBJ2-1; 9 bases agree with TRBD1. This CDR3 comprises 15 residues. CDR1 is SNHLY and CDR2 is FYNNEI in the germline V gene. With 3 bases clipped from V and 4 bases from J, the junction kept 4 bases outside the gene matches. The CDR3 sequence: CASSDAGQGYNEQFF. For the CDR3, the DNA is TGTGCCAGCAGTGATGCGGGACAGGGATACAATGAGCAGTTCTTC.

V gene TRBV5-1 combines with J gene TRBJ2-7; the match to TRBD1 covers 9 bases. The J segment lost 4 bases and the V segment lost 3 bases, leaving 2 bases of the junction unmatched. The CDR3 has 13 amino acids. Germline CDR1 reads SGHRS; CDR2 reads YFSETQ. CDR3 amino acids: CASSSGQGYEQYF. CDR3 nucleotides: TGCGCCAGCAGCTCCGGACAGGGGTACGAGCAGTACTTC.

The table lists this clone with a count of one. The chain joins TRBV19 to TRBJ1-6; D is unresolved. V was cut by 3 bases and J by 7 bases, with 19 bases left in between. The CDR3 consists of 17 residues. The germline V gene encodes CDR1 LNHDA and CDR2 SQIVND (reference sequence). The CDR3 spells CASSILRLGSKNSPLHF. The CDR3 nucleotides are TGTGCCAGTAGTATTTTGCGGCTCGGATCCAAAAATTCACCCCTCCACTTT.

This rearrangement joins TRBV5-6 to TRBJ2-7; the D gene is possibly TRBD1 (5 bases). The germline V and J ends were trimmed by 0 bases and 2 bases, with 12 bases remaining between them. The CDR3 is 15 residues long. Germline V gene sequence: CDR1 SGHDT, CDR2 YYEEEE. CDR3 loop: CASSLVQSTAYEQYF. In nucleotides, the CDR3 is TGTGCCAGCAGCTTGGTACAGTCGACAGCCTACGAGCAGTACTTC.

V gene TRBV9 combines with J gene TRBJ2-5; 12 bases align to TRBD1. The CDR3 is made up of 19 amino acids. Germline V gives CDR1 SGDLS, CDR2 YYNGEE. Trimming took 3 bases from V and 4 from J; bases not matched to a gene: 16. The CDR3 DNA reads TGTGCCAGCAGCGGACCCCCGGGACAGGGGGCGTCTAGCGCAGAGACCCAGTACTTC. It specifies CASSGPPGQGASSAETQYF.

This clone was picked up a small number of times. The rearrangement joins TRBV27 to TRBJ2-5, with 9 bases identical to TRBD2. Trimming cost V 1 base and J 4 bases; bases outside gene matches: 4. Per germline, CDR1 MNHEY and CDR2 SMNVEV (reference sequence). There are 15 residues in the CDR3. CDR3 amino acids: CASSLLAGGLETQYF. As DNA, the CDR3 is TGTGCCAGCAGTTTATTGGCGGGGGGGCTAGAGACCCAGTACTTC.

V is TRBV19 and J is TRBJ1-5; D remains ambiguous. This CDR3 comprises 12 residues. Trimming shortened V by 7 bases and J by 1 base, and 5 bases separated the two germline ends. The germline V gene encodes CDR1 LNHDA and CDR2 SQIVND (reference sequence). This chain's CDR3 is CASKDSNQPQHF. CDR3 nucleotide sequence: TGTGCCAGTAAAGACAGCAATCAGCCCCAGCATTTT.